A selection of T cell receptor beta chains follows, all from one sample in a study of PD-1 blockade in mismatch repair-deficient tumors. Generated by immunoSEQ multiplex PCR, the TCRdb table keeps only in-frame clones and is missing some. The sample shows under 85,000 clones, around four fifths of them seen only once. Sequencing was performed on peripheral blood, taken 2 weeks after starting pembrolizumab. These receptors originate from an adult with mismatch repair-deficient cancer. Both conserved end residues are part of each CDR3. A D gene is named only where the DNA matches it firmly. Rows give clone size only sometimes, using once, few, many, or a class for an expanded clone.

d_gene: NA; j_gene: TRBJ1-1; abundance: NA; v_gene: TRBV4-1; CDR3nt: TGCGCCAGCAGCCTAGGACCGAGAATGAACACTGAAGCTTTCTTT; CDR3aa: CASSLGPRMNTEAFF
d_gene: NA; j_gene: TRBJ2-6; abundance: NA; v_gene: TRBV5-1; CDR3nt: TGCGCCAGCAGCTTAGCCGGGACGGCCGGCTCTGGTGCCAACGTCCTGACTTTC; CDR3aa: CASSLAGTAGSGANVLTF
d_gene: TRBD1; j_gene: TRBJ2-3; abundance: few; v_gene: TRBV10-1; CDR3nt: TGCGCCAGCAGTACTGACAGGGGTGGCACAGATACGCAGTATTTT; CDR3aa: CASSTDRGGTDTQYF
d_gene: TRBD1; j_gene: TRBJ2-3; abundance: NA; v_gene: TRBV7-6; CDR3nt: TGTGCCAGCAGCAACGCCGGGACAGGGGGTCCGCATACGCAGTATTTT; CDR3aa: CASSNAGTGGPHTQYF
d_gene: TRBD1; j_gene: TRBJ1-5; abundance: NA; v_gene: TRBV30; CDR3nt: TGTGCCTGGGCCGGGACAGGGGAAAGTCAGCCCCAGCATTTT; CDR3aa: CAWAGTGESQPQHF
d_gene: NA; j_gene: TRBJ1-2; abundance: NA; v_gene: TRBV2; CDR3nt: TGTGCCAGCAGGACTAACAGGGATGGCTACACCTTC; CDR3aa: CASRTNRDGYTF
d_gene: NA; j_gene: TRBJ2-1; abundance: NA; v_gene: TRBV5-1; CDR3nt: TGCGCCAGCAGCCCCAGGGTCAATGAGCAGTTCTTC; CDR3aa: CASSPRVNEQFF
d_gene: NA; j_gene: TRBJ2-5; abundance: NA; v_gene: TRBV7-2; CDR3nt: TGTGCCAGCAGCTTAGTGCGGGCTCAGACCCAGTACTTC; CDR3aa: CASSLVRAQTQYF
d_gene: TRBD1; j_gene: TRBJ1-2; abundance: NA; v_gene: TRBV15; CDR3nt: TGTGCCACCAGCAGAGGGGACAGCTATGGCTACACCTTC; CDR3aa: CATSRGDSYGYTF
d_gene: NA; j_gene: TRBJ2-5; abundance: NA; v_gene: TRBV15; CDR3nt: TGTGCCACCAGCAGAGATCAGAAAGAGACCCAGTACTTC; CDR3aa: CATSRDQKETQYF
d_gene: NA; j_gene: TRBJ1-4; abundance: NA; v_gene: TRBV6-5; CDR3nt: TGTGCCAGCAGCCGGACCGATGAAAAACTGTTTTTT; CDR3aa: CASSRTDEKLFF
d_gene: NA; j_gene: TRBJ2-5; abundance: few; v_gene: TRBV5-6; CDR3nt: TGTGCCAGCAGCTTGGTACAGACCGAGACCCAGTACTTC; CDR3aa: CASSLVQTETQYF
d_gene: NA; j_gene: TRBJ2-1; abundance: NA; v_gene: TRBV30; CDR3nt: TGTGCCTGGAGGGCTGTGACACGATCGGAGCAGTTCTTC; CDR3aa: CAWRAVTRSEQFF
d_gene: NA; j_gene: TRBJ1-1; abundance: once; v_gene: TRBV7-6; CDR3nt: TGTGCCAGCAGCTTAGACATGAACACTGAAGCTTTCTTT; CDR3aa: CASSLDMNTEAFF
d_gene: TRBD2; j_gene: TRBJ2-5; abundance: NA; v_gene: TRBV29-1; CDR3nt: TGCAGCGTCACTAGCGGGAGCTTAGAGACCCAGTACTTC; CDR3aa: CSVTSGSLETQYF
d_gene: TRBD1; j_gene: TRBJ1-2; abundance: NA; v_gene: TRBV25-1; CDR3nt: TGTGCCAGCCAAGGGGAGGACAGGGGGAGAGTTGGCTACACCTTC; CDR3aa: CASQGEDRGRVGYTF
d_gene: NA; j_gene: TRBJ1-2; abundance: NA; v_gene: TRBV5-6; CDR3nt: TGTGCCAGCAGCTTGGTGGGGGGTACGAACTATGGCTACACCTTC; CDR3aa: CASSLVGGTNYGYTF
d_gene: TRBD2; j_gene: TRBJ2-1; abundance: once; v_gene: TRBV29-1; CDR3nt: TGCAGCGTTGATCCTAGCGGGAGGGGGTACAATGAGCAGTTCTTC; CDR3aa: CSVDPSGRGYNEQFF
d_gene: NA; j_gene: TRBJ1-1; abundance: NA; v_gene: TRBV4-2; CDR3nt: TGTGCCAGCAGCCAAATAGATAGGCGAGCTGAAGCTTTCTTT; CDR3aa: CASSQIDRRAEAFF
d_gene: NA; j_gene: TRBJ2-1; abundance: NA; v_gene: TRBV6-5; CDR3nt: TGTGCCAGCAGTTACTCCGCTAGTAACAATGAGCAGTTCTTC; CDR3aa: CASSYSASNNEQFF
d_gene: NA; j_gene: TRBJ1-1; abundance: NA; v_gene: TRBV2; CDR3nt: TGTGCCACCCGCCCCCGGGGGAACACTGAAGCTTTCTTT; CDR3aa: CATRPRGNTEAFF
d_gene: TRBD2; j_gene: TRBJ2-2; abundance: NA; v_gene: TRBV9; CDR3nt: TGTGCCAGCAGCGTAGCGGGGGGTCAGACCGGGGAGCTGTTTTTT; CDR3aa: CASSVAGGQTGELFF
d_gene: NA; j_gene: TRBJ2-1; abundance: NA; v_gene: TRBV5-5; CDR3nt: TGTGCCAGCAGCTTTGACATTATCTACAATGAGCAGTTCTTC; CDR3aa: CASSFDIIYNEQFF
d_gene: TRBD1; j_gene: TRBJ2-7; abundance: NA; v_gene: TRBV9; CDR3nt: TGTGCCAGCAGCCCTGGACAGGCCGCCTACGAGCAGTACTTC; CDR3aa: CASSPGQAAYEQYF
d_gene: NA; j_gene: TRBJ1-2; abundance: NA; v_gene: TRBV18; CDR3nt: TGTGCCAGCTCCCCGGCCGGGGTTGACGGCTACACCTTC; CDR3aa: CASSPAGVDGYTF
d_gene: NA; j_gene: TRBJ1-1; abundance: medium-sized; v_gene: TRBV30; CDR3nt: TGTGCCTGGAGTGTAGGGCGGGGGGACACTGAAGCTTTCTTT; CDR3aa: CAWSVGRGDTEAFF
d_gene: NA; j_gene: TRBJ1-1; abundance: NA; v_gene: TRBV29-1; CDR3nt: TGCAGCGTGGCGGACATGGGGACTCACCGTGAAGCTTTCTTT; CDR3aa: CSVADMGTHREAFF
d_gene: NA; j_gene: TRBJ1-2; abundance: once; v_gene: TRBV5-1; CDR3nt: TGCGCCAGCAGCCCCTCCCCAAGCTCGGGGGGCTACACCTTC; CDR3aa: CASSPSPSSGGYTF
d_gene: NA; j_gene: TRBJ1-5; abundance: once; v_gene: TRBV27; CDR3nt: TGTGCCAGCAGTCCTTCTCCGCGGGCAGGGAATCAGCCCCAGCATTTT; CDR3aa: CASSPSPRAGNQPQHF
d_gene: NA; j_gene: TRBJ2-7; abundance: few; v_gene: TRBV6-1; CDR3nt: TGTGCCAGCGCCGACGACAGGTCCCGGAACGAGCAGTACTTC; CDR3aa: CASADDRSRNEQYF
d_gene: NA; j_gene: TRBJ1-5; abundance: few; v_gene: TRBV7-8; CDR3nt: TGTGCCAGCAGCTTAGTTGGGAATAGCAATCAGCCCCAGCATTTT; CDR3aa: CASSLVGNSNQPQHF
d_gene: TRBD1; j_gene: TRBJ1-1; abundance: few; v_gene: TRBV5-6; CDR3nt: TGTGCCAGCAGCTTTGGGACAGGGTCTTTGAACACTGAAGCTTTCTTT; CDR3aa: CASSFGTGSLNTEAFF
d_gene: TRBD2; j_gene: TRBJ2-1; abundance: NA; v_gene: TRBV10-3; CDR3nt: TGTGCCATCAGTGGGGCTAGCGGGAGGGCCAATGAGCAGTTCTTC; CDR3aa: CAISGASGRANEQFF
d_gene: TRBD1; j_gene: TRBJ1-3; abundance: NA; v_gene: TRBV6-6; CDR3nt: TGTGCCAGCAGGATTACAGGGGTCTCTGGAAACACCATATATTTT; CDR3aa: CASRITGVSGNTIYF
d_gene: TRBD2; j_gene: TRBJ2-1; abundance: NA; v_gene: TRBV5-1; CDR3nt: TGCGCCAGCAGCTTGGGGGCTAGCGGGAACTACAATGAGCAGTTCTTC; CDR3aa: CASSLGASGNYNEQFF
d_gene: NA; j_gene: TRBJ2-1; abundance: NA; v_gene: TRBV7-3; CDR3nt: TGTGCCAGCAGCCCAGATAGGAGCTCCTACAATGAGCAGTTCTTC; CDR3aa: CASSPDRSSYNEQFF
d_gene: NA; j_gene: TRBJ1-5; abundance: NA; v_gene: TRBV4-3; CDR3nt: TGCGCCAGCAGCCAAGAGACGGAACAGCCCCAGCATTTT; CDR3aa: CASSQETEQPQHF
d_gene: TRBD1; j_gene: TRBJ2-7; abundance: NA; v_gene: TRBV27; CDR3nt: TGTGCCAGCAGTTTACAGGGGGCGAACGGCGAGCAGTACTTC; CDR3aa: CASSLQGANGEQYF
d_gene: TRBD2; j_gene: TRBJ2-7; abundance: few; v_gene: TRBV10-3; CDR3nt: TGTGCCATCAGCGTTGGGGGTAGCGGGGGCGAGCAGTACTTC; CDR3aa: CAISVGGSGGEQYF
d_gene: NA; j_gene: TRBJ1-5; abundance: NA; v_gene: TRBV6-6; CDR3nt: TGTGCCAGCACCTACGGCGCGGCCGACAATCAGCCCCAGCATTTT; CDR3aa: CASTYGAADNQPQHF
d_gene: NA; j_gene: TRBJ2-5; abundance: NA; v_gene: TRBV7-8; CDR3nt: TGTGCCAGCAGCAGAACCGGGACAAGTGGGGAGACCCAGTACTTC; CDR3aa: CASSRTGTSGETQYF
d_gene: TRBD1; j_gene: TRBJ2-7; abundance: NA; v_gene: TRBV6-1; CDR3nt: TGTGCCAGCAGAGGAGGACAGGGAAGTTACTACGAGCAGTACTTC; CDR3aa: CASRGGQGSYYEQYF
d_gene: NA; j_gene: TRBJ2-7; abundance: NA; v_gene: TRBV4-1; CDR3nt: TGCGCCAGCAGCCCGGGACTTTCTTACGAGCAGTACTTC; CDR3aa: CASSPGLSYEQYF
d_gene: NA; j_gene: TRBJ2-2; abundance: NA; v_gene: TRBV30; CDR3nt: TGTGCCTGGAGTGACTCCGGCACCGGGGAGCTGTTTTTT; CDR3aa: CAWSDSGTGELFF
d_gene: NA; j_gene: TRBJ2-7; abundance: NA; v_gene: TRBV27; CDR3nt: TGTGCCAGCAGCCGTCCGGGGGCGGGGCTTAACGAGCAGTACTTC; CDR3aa: CASSRPGAGLNEQYF
d_gene: NA; j_gene: TRBJ1-3; abundance: once; v_gene: TRBV29-1; CDR3nt: TGCAGCGTAGGACTCCGATACGGAAACACCATATATTTT; CDR3aa: CSVGLRYGNTIYF
d_gene: TRBD2; j_gene: TRBJ2-7; abundance: NA; v_gene: TRBV10-3; CDR3nt: TGTGCCACGATAGGACTAGCGGGGACTTTGGGGTTCGAGCAGTACTTC; CDR3aa: CATIGLAGTLGFEQYF
d_gene: TRBD2; j_gene: TRBJ2-1; abundance: few; v_gene: TRBV7-3; CDR3nt: TGTGCCAGCAGCTCGGGAGGAAATGAGCAGTTCTTC; CDR3aa: CASSSGGNEQFF
d_gene: NA; j_gene: TRBJ2-2; abundance: NA; v_gene: TRBV5-1; CDR3nt: TGCGCCAGCAGCGACCCTACCGGGGGGCAGGGGTACACCGGGGAGCTGTTTTTT; CDR3aa: CASSDPTGGQGYTGELFF
d_gene: NA; j_gene: TRBJ2-5; abundance: NA; v_gene: TRBV4-1; CDR3nt: TGCGCCAGCAGCCAAGATGGAGCAGGGGTAGGGACCCAGTACTTC; CDR3aa: CASSQDGAGVGTQYF
d_gene: TRBD2; j_gene: TRBJ2-1; abundance: NA; v_gene: TRBV10-2; CDR3nt: TGCGCCAGCAGAAATAGCGGGAACAGCTACAATGAGCAGTTCTTC; CDR3aa: CASRNSGNSYNEQFF
d_gene: TRBD2; j_gene: TRBJ2-3; abundance: NA; v_gene: TRBV5-6; CDR3nt: TGTGCCAGCAGCTCCCTCGGACTAGCGGGTTTTTCAGATACGCAGTATTTT; CDR3aa: CASSSLGLAGFSDTQYF
d_gene: NA; j_gene: TRBJ2-2; abundance: NA; v_gene: TRBV28; CDR3nt: TGTGCCAGCAGCAAAGGCCGGAACACCGGGGAGCTGTTTTTT; CDR3aa: CASSKGRNTGELFF